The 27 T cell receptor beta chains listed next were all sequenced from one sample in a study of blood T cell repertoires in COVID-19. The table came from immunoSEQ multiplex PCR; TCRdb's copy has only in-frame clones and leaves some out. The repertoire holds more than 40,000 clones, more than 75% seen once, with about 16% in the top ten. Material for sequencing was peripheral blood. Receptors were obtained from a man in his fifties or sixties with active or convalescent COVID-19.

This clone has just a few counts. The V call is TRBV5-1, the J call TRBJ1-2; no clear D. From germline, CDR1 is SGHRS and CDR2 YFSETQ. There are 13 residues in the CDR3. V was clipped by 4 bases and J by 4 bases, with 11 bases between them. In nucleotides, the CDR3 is TGCGCCAGCAGCGAAAAGGGAGCCTATGGCTACACCTTC. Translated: CASSEKGAYGYTF.

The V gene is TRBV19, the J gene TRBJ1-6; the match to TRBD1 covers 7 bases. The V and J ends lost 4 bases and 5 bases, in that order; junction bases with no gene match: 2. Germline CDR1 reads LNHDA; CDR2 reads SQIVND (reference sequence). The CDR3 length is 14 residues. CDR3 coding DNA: TGTGCCAGTAGTACCGGGACAGATAATTCACCCCTCCACTTT. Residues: CASSTGTDNSPLHF.

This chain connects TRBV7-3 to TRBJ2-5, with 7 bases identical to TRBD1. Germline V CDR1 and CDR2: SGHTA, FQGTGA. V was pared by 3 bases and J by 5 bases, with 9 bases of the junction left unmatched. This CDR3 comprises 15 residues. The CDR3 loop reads CASSFRQGTGETQYF. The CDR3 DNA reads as TGTGCCAGCAGCTTTCGACAGGGAACGGGGGAGACCCAGTACTTC.

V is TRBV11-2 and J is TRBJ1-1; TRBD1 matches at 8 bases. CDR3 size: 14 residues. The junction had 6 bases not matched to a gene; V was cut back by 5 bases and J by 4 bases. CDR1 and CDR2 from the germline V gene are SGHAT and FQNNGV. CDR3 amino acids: CASSTTTGGTEAFF. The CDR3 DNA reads TGTGCCAGCAGCACCACCACAGGGGGCACTGAAGCTTTCTTT.

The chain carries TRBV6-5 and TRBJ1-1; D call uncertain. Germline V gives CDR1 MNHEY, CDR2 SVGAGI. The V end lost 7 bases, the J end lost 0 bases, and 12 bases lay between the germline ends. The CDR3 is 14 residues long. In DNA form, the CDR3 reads TGTGCCAGCATGAGAGGGCGTATGAACACTGAAGCTTTCTTT. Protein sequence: CASMRGRMNTEAFF.

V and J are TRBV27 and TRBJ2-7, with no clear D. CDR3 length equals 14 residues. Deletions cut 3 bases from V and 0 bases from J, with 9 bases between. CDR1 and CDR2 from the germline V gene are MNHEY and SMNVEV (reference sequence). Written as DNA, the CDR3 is TGTGCCAGCAGTTTCAGGCAGAGCTCCTACGAGCAGTACTTC. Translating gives CASSFRQSSYEQYF.

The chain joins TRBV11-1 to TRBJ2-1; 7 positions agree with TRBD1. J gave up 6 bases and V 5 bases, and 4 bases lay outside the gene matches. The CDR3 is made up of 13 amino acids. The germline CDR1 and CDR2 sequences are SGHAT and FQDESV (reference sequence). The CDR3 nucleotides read TGTGCCAGCAGCCAGGACAGGCCCAATGAGCAGTTCTTC. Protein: CASSQDRPNEQFF.

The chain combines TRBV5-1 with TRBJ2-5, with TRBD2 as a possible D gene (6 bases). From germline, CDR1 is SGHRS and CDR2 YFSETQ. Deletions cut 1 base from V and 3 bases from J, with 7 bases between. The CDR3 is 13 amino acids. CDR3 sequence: CASSLTGEETQYF. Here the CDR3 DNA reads TGCGCCAGCAGCTTGACGGGGGAAGAGACCCAGTACTTC.

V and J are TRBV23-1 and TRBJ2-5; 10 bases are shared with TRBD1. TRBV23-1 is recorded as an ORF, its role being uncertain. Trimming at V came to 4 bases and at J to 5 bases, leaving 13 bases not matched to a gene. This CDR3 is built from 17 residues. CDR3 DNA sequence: TGCGCCAGCAGTCCTACCTGTCCGGGACAGGGGTGGGAGACCCAGTACTTC. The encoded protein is CASSPTCPGQGWETQYF.

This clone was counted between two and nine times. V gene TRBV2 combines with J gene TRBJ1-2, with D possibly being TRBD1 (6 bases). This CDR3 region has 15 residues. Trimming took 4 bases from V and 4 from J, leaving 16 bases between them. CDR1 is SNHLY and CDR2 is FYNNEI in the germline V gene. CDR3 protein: CASSAPNRAIYGYTF. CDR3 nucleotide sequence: TGTGCCAGCAGTGCCCCAAACAGGGCTATCTATGGCTACACCTTC.

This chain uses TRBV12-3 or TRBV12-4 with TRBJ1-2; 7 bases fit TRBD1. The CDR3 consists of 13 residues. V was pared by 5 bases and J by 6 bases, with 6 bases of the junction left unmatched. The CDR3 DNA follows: TGTGCCAGCAGTAAAGACAGGGACCATGGCTACACCTTC. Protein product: CASSKDRDHGYTF.

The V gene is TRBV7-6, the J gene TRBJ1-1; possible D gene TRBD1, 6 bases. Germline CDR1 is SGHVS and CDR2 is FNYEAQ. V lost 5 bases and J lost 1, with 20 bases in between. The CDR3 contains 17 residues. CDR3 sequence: CASSRSGTFPSNTEAFF. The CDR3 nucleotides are TGTGCCAGCAGCCGATCCGGGACATTCCCCTCGAACACTGAAGCTTTCTTT.

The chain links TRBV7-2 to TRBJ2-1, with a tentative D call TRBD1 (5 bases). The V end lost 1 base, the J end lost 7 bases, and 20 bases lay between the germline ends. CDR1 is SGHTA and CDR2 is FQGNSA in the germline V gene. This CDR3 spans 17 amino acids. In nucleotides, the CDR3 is TGTGCCAGCAGCTTAGTCATTACAGGTCTGGGGCGGAATGAGCAGTTCTTC. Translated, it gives CASSLVITGLGRNEQFF.

The CDR3: CASSPQGQGYNEQFF. In nucleotides, the CDR3 is TGTGCCAGCAGCCCTCAAGGACAGGGGTACAATGAGCAGTTCTTC. V and J are TRBV7-3 and TRBJ2-1, with TRBD1 matching 9 bases. Germline V gene lookup returns CDR1 SGHTA and CDR2 FQGTGA. V lost 5 bases, J lost 4 bases, and 6 bases stayed unmatched. This CDR3 has 15 residues.

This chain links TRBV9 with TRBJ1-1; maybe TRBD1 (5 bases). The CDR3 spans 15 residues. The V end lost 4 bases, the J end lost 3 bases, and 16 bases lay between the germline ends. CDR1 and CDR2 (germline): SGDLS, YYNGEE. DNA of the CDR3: TGTGCCAGCAGCAACCAGGTCGCAGGGTACACTGAAGCTTTCTTT. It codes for CASSNQVAGYTEAFF.

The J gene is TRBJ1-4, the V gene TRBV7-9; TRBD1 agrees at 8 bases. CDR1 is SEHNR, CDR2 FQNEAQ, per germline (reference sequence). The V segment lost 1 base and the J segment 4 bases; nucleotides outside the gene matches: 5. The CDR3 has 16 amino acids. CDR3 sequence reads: CASSLGTGIHNEKLFF. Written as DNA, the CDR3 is TGTGCCAGCAGCTTAGGGACAGGGATCCATAATGAAAAACTGTTTTTT. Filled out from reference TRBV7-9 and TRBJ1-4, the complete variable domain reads DTGVSQNPRHKITKRGQNVTFRCDPISEHNRLYWYRQTLGQGPEFLTYFQNEAQLEKSRLLSDRFSAERPKGSFSTLEIQRTEQGDSAMYLCASSLGTGIHNEKLFFGSGTQLSVL.

The CDR3 reads CASSLVATNEKLFF. CDR3 coding DNA: TGTGCCAGCAGTTTAGTCGCAACTAATGAAAAACTGTTTTTT. The chain joins TRBV28 to TRBJ1-4; D remains unclear. CDR3 length: 14 residues. V was trimmed by 2 bases and J by 0 bases, leaving 4 bases between them. The V gene's germline CDR1 is MDHEN and CDR2 SYDVKM. The full variable domain, with the rest looked up from reference TRBV28 and TRBJ1-4, is DVKVTQSSRYLVKRTGEKVFLECVQDMDHENMFWYRQDPGLGLRLIYFSYDVKMKEKGDIPEGYSVSREKKERFSLILESASTNQTSMYLCASSLVATNEKLFFGSGTQLSVL.

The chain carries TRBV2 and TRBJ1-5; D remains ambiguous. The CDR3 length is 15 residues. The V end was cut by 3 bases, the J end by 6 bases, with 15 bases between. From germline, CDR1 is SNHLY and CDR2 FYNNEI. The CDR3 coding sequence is TGTGCCAGCAGTGACCTTTCCGGGGAAGGTCAGCCCCAGCATTTT. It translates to CASSDLSGEGQPQHF.

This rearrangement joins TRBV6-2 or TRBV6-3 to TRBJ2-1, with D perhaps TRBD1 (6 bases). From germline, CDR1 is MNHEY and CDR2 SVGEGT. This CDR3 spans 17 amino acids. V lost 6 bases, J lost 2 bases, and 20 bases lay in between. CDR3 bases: TGTGCCAGCAGCCTACTCCCCACAGGGATCCCCTACAATGAGCAGTTCTTC. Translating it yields CASSLLPTGIPYNEQFF.

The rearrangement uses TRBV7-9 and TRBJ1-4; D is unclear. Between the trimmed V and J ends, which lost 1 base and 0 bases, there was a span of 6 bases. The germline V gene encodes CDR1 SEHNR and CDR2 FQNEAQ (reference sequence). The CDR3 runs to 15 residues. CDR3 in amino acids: CASSLVPATNEKLFF. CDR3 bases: TGTGCCAGCAGCTTAGTCCCCGCAACTAATGAAAAACTGTTTTTT. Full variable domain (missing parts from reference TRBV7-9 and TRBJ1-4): DTGVSQNPRHKITKRGQNVTFRCDPISEHNRLYWYRQTLGQGPEFLTYFQNEAQLEKSRLLSDRFSAERPKGSFSTLEIQRTEQGDSAMYLCASSLVPATNEKLFFGSGTQLSVL.

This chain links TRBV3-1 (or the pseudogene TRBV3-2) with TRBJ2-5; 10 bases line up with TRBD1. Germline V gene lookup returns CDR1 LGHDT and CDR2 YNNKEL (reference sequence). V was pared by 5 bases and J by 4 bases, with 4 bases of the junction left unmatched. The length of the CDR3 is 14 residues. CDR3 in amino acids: CASSNRDRGETQYF. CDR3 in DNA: TGTGCCAGCAGCAACCGGGACAGGGGAGAGACCCAGTACTTC.

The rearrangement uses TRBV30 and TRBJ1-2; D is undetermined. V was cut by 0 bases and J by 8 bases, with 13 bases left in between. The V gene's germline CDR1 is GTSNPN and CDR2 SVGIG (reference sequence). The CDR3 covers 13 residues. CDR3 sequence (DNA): TGTGCCTGGAGTGTACGAGAGGGTCGGGGCTACACCTTC. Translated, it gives CAWSVREGRGYTF. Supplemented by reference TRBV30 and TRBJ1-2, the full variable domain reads SQTIHQWPATLVQPVGSPLSLECTVEGTSNPNLYWYRQAAGRGLQLLFYSVGIGQISSEVPQNLSASRPQDRQFILSSKKLLLSDSGFYLCAWSVREGRGYTFGSGTRLTVV.

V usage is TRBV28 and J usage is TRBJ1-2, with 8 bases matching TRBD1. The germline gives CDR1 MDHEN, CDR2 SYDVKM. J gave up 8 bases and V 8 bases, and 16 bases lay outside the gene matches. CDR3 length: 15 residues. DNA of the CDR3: TGTGCCAGCGGGGTGACTATACAGGGGGACCAAGGCTACACCTTC. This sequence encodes CASGVTIQGDQGYTF.

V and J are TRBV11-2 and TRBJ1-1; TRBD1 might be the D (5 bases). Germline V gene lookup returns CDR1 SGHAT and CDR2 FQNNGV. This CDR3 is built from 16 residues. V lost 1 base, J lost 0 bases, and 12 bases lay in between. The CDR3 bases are TGTGCCAGCAGCTTAGCCCTTGGGGCCCTGAACACTGAAGCTTTCTTT. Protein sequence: CASSLALGALNTEAFF.

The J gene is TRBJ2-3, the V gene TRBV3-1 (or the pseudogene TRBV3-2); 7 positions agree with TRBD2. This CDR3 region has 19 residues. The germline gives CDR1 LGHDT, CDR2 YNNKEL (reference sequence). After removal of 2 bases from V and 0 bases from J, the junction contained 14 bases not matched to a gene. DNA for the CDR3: TGTGCCAGCAGCCAACTACGGAGCCGGAGCGGGGTTAGCACAGATACGCAGTATTTT. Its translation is CASSQLRSRSGVSTDTQYF.

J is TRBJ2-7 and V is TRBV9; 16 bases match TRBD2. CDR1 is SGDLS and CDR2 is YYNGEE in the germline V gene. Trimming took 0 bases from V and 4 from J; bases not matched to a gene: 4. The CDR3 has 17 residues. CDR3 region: CASSVEGLAGGNYEQYF. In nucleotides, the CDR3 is TGTGCCAGCAGCGTAGAGGGACTAGCGGGGGGGAATTACGAGCAGTACTTC. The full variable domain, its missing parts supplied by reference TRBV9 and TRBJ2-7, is DSGVTQTPKHLITATGQRVTLRCSPRSGDLSVYWYQQSLDQGLQFLIQYYNGEERAKGNILERFSAQQFPDLHSELNLSSLELGDSALYFCASSVEGLAGGNYEQYFGPGTRLTVT.

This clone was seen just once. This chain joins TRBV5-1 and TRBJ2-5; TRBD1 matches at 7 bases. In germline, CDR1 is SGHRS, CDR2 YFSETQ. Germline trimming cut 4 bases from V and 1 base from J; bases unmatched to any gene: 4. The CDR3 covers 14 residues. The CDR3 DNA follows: TGCGCCAGCAGCCTGGGACAGTTCCAAGAGACCCAGTACTTC. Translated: CASSLGQFQETQYF.